What follows is one TCR beta chain and its context. Its antigen is not identified. The CDR3 is 16 residues long. Trimming cost V 0 bases and J 6 bases; bases outside gene matches: 11. Per germline, CDR1 DFQATT and CDR2 SNEGSKA (reference sequence). Template switching added a universal primer site; cDNA carried unique molecular identifiers. TCRdb recomputed calls from the 5' RACE reads with MiXCR, one row per CDR3 protein. The table records roughly 250,000 distinct CDR3 sequences, approximately 7% of them present only once. These data belong to a study of identical twins. Study-wide points: Weaker excess twin sharing was seen among beta out-of-frame sequences. Because invariant MAIT and iNKT cells could be present, zero-insertion analyses could be partly confounded.

The same sample was also studied in work on yellow fever vaccine responses in identical twins.

The chain links TRBV20-1 to TRBJ2-1; the match to TRBD2 covers 7 bases. This clonotype originated in a woman aged 18 to 35 in good health. Sequenced material: memory (CD45RO+) T cells sorted from blood. CDR3 sequence (DNA): TGCAGTGCTAGAGATAGCGGGCTAGTAGGTCCCAATGAGCAGTTCTTC. Protein sequence: CSARDSGLVGPNEQFF.